A selection of T cell receptor beta chains follows, all from one sample in a study of T cell responses to AZD1222 COVID-19 vaccine. Profiling relied on immunoSEQ multiplex PCR, and the TCRdb table lists in-frame clones only, not all of them. The data show around 110,000 clones, about 90% seen once. The sequenced sample was peripheral blood, obtained on day 0 of AZD1222 vaccination. These receptors originate from an adult in good health. CDR3s include the opening cysteine and the closing phenylalanine or tryptophan. The order of the fields is V gene, clone size, D gene, J gene, CDR3 DNA, CDR3 protein. A D gene is named only where the DNA matches it firmly. The size field is filled for only some rows; it gives once, few, many or a size class.

V gene: TRBV3-1/TRBV3-2; clone size: .; D gene: TRBD1; J gene: TRBJ1-1; CDR3 DNA: TGTGCCAGCAGCCCGGGACAGGGGTCCTCATGGGAAGCTTTCTTT; CDR3 protein: CASSPGQGSSWEAFF
V gene: TRBV9; clone size: few; D gene: .; J gene: TRBJ1-6; CDR3 DNA: TGTGCCAGCAGCCCCCTCGGGACTTCACCCCTCCACTTT; CDR3 protein: CASSPLGTSPLHF
V gene: TRBV6-2/TRBV6-3; clone size: .; D gene: .; J gene: TRBJ1-2; CDR3 DNA: TGTGCCAGCAGCCGTCAGACAGCTAACTATGGCTACACCTTC; CDR3 protein: CASSRQTANYGYTF
V gene: TRBV5-1; clone size: .; D gene: TRBD1; J gene: TRBJ2-6; CDR3 DNA: TGCGCCAGCAGCGACAGGGGGCTTGCCTCTGGGGCCAACGTCCTGACTTTC; CDR3 protein: CASSDRGLASGANVLTF
V gene: TRBV30; clone size: .; D gene: .; J gene: TRBJ2-1; CDR3 DNA: TGTGCCTGGAGTGTGGGGCCTCGGAATGAGCAGTTCTTC; CDR3 protein: CAWSVGPRNEQFF
V gene: TRBV7-6; clone size: .; D gene: TRBD1; J gene: TRBJ2-1; CDR3 DNA: TGTGCCAGCAGCTTCTCCGGGACAGGGACATATGAGCAGTTCTTC; CDR3 protein: CASSFSGTGTYEQFF
V gene: TRBV27; clone size: .; D gene: .; J gene: TRBJ2-5; CDR3 DNA: TGTGCCAGCAGTTTATACTACGGTGAGACCCAGTACTTC; CDR3 protein: CASSLYYGETQYF
V gene: TRBV6-2/TRBV6-3; clone size: few; D gene: .; J gene: TRBJ1-4; CDR3 DNA: TGTGCCAGCAGCCCCACCGAACGTGGAAAACTGTTTTTT; CDR3 protein: CASSPTERGKLFF
V gene: TRBV19; clone size: .; D gene: .; J gene: TRBJ1-5; CDR3 DNA: TGTGCCAGTAGAAGCCCACGGACAGAAGGCCTTAATCAGCCCCAGCATTTT; CDR3 protein: CASRSPRTEGLNQPQHF
V gene: TRBV7-2; clone size: .; D gene: .; J gene: TRBJ1-3; CDR3 DNA: TGTGCCAGCAGCTTCTCCTCGAGCTCTGGAAACACCATATATTTT; CDR3 protein: CASSFSSSSGNTIYF
V gene: TRBV4-3; clone size: .; D gene: .; J gene: TRBJ1-6; CDR3 DNA: TGCGCCAGCAGCCAAGCGGGGCAGGGGTCACCCCTCCACTTT; CDR3 protein: CASSQAGQGSPLHF
V gene: TRBV5-1; clone size: .; D gene: TRBD1; J gene: TRBJ2-7; CDR3 DNA: TGCGCCAGCAGCCCGGGCTTTGGGACAGGGACCTACGAGCAGTACTTC; CDR3 protein: CASSPGFGTGTYEQYF
V gene: TRBV30; clone size: once; D gene: .; J gene: TRBJ2-7; CDR3 DNA: TGTGCCTGGTTGCAGGGTTATACTCGGGAGCAGTACTTC; CDR3 protein: CAWLQGYTREQYF
V gene: TRBV7-7; clone size: few; D gene: TRBD2; J gene: TRBJ2-1; CDR3 DNA: TGTGCCAGCAGCCCCTGGACTAGCACCTCCTACAATGAGCAGTTCTTC; CDR3 protein: CASSPWTSTSYNEQFF
V gene: TRBV6-2/TRBV6-3; clone size: .; D gene: .; J gene: TRBJ1-1; CDR3 DNA: TGTGCCAGCAGTAAAGGGGGAATCGCTGAAGCTTTCTTT; CDR3 protein: CASSKGGIAEAFF
V gene: TRBV4-3; clone size: .; D gene: TRBD1; J gene: TRBJ1-2; CDR3 DNA: TGCGCCAGCAGCCAAGTTTTCAGACAGGGAGGCTATGGCTACACCTTC; CDR3 protein: CASSQVFRQGGYGYTF
V gene: TRBV7-9; clone size: .; D gene: TRBD2; J gene: TRBJ2-7; CDR3 DNA: TGTGCCAGCAGCCTGGGACTAGCGGGGGGGCAGGACGAGCAGTACTTC; CDR3 protein: CASSLGLAGGQDEQYF
V gene: TRBV6-2/TRBV6-3; clone size: .; D gene: .; J gene: TRBJ2-5; CDR3 DNA: TGTGCCAGCAGTCCCAGGGAGACCCAGTACTTC; CDR3 protein: CASSPRETQYF
V gene: TRBV5-3; clone size: .; D gene: TRBD2; J gene: TRBJ2-1; CDR3 DNA: TGTGCCAGAAGCTTGGAGGTCGGGGGGGCCGTCGAGCAGTTCTTC; CDR3 protein: CARSLEVGGAVEQFF
V gene: TRBV7-9; clone size: .; D gene: .; J gene: TRBJ1-1; CDR3 DNA: TGTGCCAGCAGCTTTCTGCAGAGCGGCATGAACACTGAAGCTTTCTTT; CDR3 protein: CASSFLQSGMNTEAFF
V gene: TRBV19; clone size: .; D gene: .; J gene: TRBJ1-3; CDR3 DNA: TGTGCCAGTAGTCCCGGGAACTCTGGAAACACCATATATTTT; CDR3 protein: CASSPGNSGNTIYF
V gene: TRBV5-4; clone size: .; D gene: .; J gene: TRBJ2-1; CDR3 DNA: TGTGCCAGCAGCTTGGGAAACAATGAGCAGTTCTTC; CDR3 protein: CASSLGNNEQFF
V gene: TRBV6-2/TRBV6-3; clone size: .; D gene: TRBD1; J gene: TRBJ1-2; CDR3 DNA: TGTGCCAGCAGTACAGGGGCCGGGCGTTGGGACTATGGCTACACCTTC; CDR3 protein: CASSTGAGRWDYGYTF
V gene: TRBV2; clone size: once; D gene: .; J gene: TRBJ2-5; CDR3 DNA: TGTGCCAGCAGGACCGGGACCCTAGAGACCCAGTACTTC; CDR3 protein: CASRTGTLETQYF
V gene: TRBV3-1/TRBV3-2; clone size: .; D gene: TRBD1; J gene: TRBJ1-1; CDR3 DNA: TGTGCCAGCAGTCGACAGGGATACACTGAAGCTTTCTTT; CDR3 protein: CASSRQGYTEAFF
V gene: TRBV10-3; clone size: .; D gene: .; J gene: TRBJ1-4; CDR3 DNA: TGTGCCATCAGTCCGGGCCCCGGGGACGCAAAACTGTTTTTT; CDR3 protein: CAISPGPGDAKLFF
V gene: TRBV4-3; clone size: .; D gene: .; J gene: TRBJ1-1; CDR3 DNA: TGCGCCAGCAGCCAAGCGGATGGGAGAGTGAACACTGAAGCTTTCTTT; CDR3 protein: CASSQADGRVNTEAFF
V gene: TRBV27; clone size: once; D gene: .; J gene: TRBJ2-1; CDR3 DNA: TGTGCCAGCAGTCGAGAGACAAATGAGCAGTTCTTC; CDR3 protein: CASSRETNEQFF
V gene: TRBV24-1; clone size: .; D gene: TRBD1; J gene: TRBJ1-5; CDR3 DNA: TGTGCCACCAGCTGGGGACAGGTTGTTAATCAGCCCCAGCATTTT; CDR3 protein: CATSWGQVVNQPQHF
V gene: TRBV5-1; clone size: .; D gene: .; J gene: TRBJ1-1; CDR3 DNA: TGCGCCAGCAGCTTGGGGGTGAACACTGAAGCTTTCTTT; CDR3 protein: CASSLGVNTEAFF
V gene: TRBV2; clone size: .; D gene: TRBD1; J gene: TRBJ1-2; CDR3 DNA: TGTGCCAGCAGTGCGGACAGGGACTATGGCTACACCTTC; CDR3 protein: CASSADRDYGYTF
V gene: TRBV5-5; clone size: .; D gene: TRBD1; J gene: TRBJ2-4; CDR3 DNA: TGTGCCAGCAGCTTGGGTGCGACAGGGGGGAACATTCAGTACTTC; CDR3 protein: CASSLGATGGNIQYF
V gene: TRBV10-3; clone size: .; D gene: .; J gene: TRBJ1-2; CDR3 DNA: TGTGCCATCAGTGATATCGTCAACCCAACCTATGGCTACACCTTC; CDR3 protein: CAISDIVNPTYGYTF
V gene: TRBV7-7; clone size: .; D gene: .; J gene: TRBJ2-3; CDR3 DNA: TGTGCCAGCAGCCTCGGTAGGTCGTCGGATACGCAGTATTTT; CDR3 protein: CASSLGRSSDTQYF
V gene: TRBV9; clone size: few; D gene: .; J gene: TRBJ1-5; CDR3 DNA: TGTGCCAGCAGCGTAGGGGCAGGGCGGCAGCCCCAGCATTTT; CDR3 protein: CASSVGAGRQPQHF
V gene: TRBV19; clone size: .; D gene: .; J gene: TRBJ2-3; CDR3 DNA: TGTGCCAGTAGCCCGGGACTGACAGATACGCAGTATTTT; CDR3 protein: CASSPGLTDTQYF
V gene: TRBV11-3; clone size: .; D gene: TRBD2; J gene: TRBJ2-1; CDR3 DNA: TGTGCCAGCAGCTTAATAGCGGGGGGGCCCCATGAGCAGTTCTTC; CDR3 protein: CASSLIAGGPHEQFF
V gene: TRBV19; clone size: once; D gene: TRBD1; J gene: TRBJ2-5; CDR3 DNA: TGTGCCAGTCGGGTCCGACAGGGTGGAGAGACCCAGTACTTC; CDR3 protein: CASRVRQGGETQYF
V gene: TRBV19; clone size: once; D gene: TRBD1; J gene: TRBJ1-1; CDR3 DNA: TGTGCCAGTAGTAGACAGGGCGGCGGCACTGAAGCTTTCTTT; CDR3 protein: CASSRQGGGTEAFF
V gene: TRBV14; clone size: once; D gene: TRBD1; J gene: TRBJ1-1; CDR3 DNA: TGTGCCAGCAGCCAAGATCGCCCAGGGGGCTACAAGGGTGAAGCTTTCTTT; CDR3 protein: CASSQDRPGGYKGEAFF
V gene: TRBV12-3/TRBV12-4; clone size: .; D gene: .; J gene: TRBJ2-2; CDR3 DNA: TGTGCCAGCAGTTTAGCGCTACCCGGGGAGCTGTTTTTT; CDR3 protein: CASSLALPGELFF
V gene: TRBV5-1; clone size: .; D gene: .; J gene: TRBJ2-3; CDR3 DNA: TGCGCCAGCACAAACCAGCCCGGCACAGATACGCAGTATTTT; CDR3 protein: CASTNQPGTDTQYF
V gene: TRBV7-9; clone size: .; D gene: .; J gene: TRBJ1-3; CDR3 DNA: TGTGCCAGCAGCTTATCACTCAGCTCTGGAAACACCATATATTTT; CDR3 protein: CASSLSLSSGNTIYF
V gene: TRBV6-2/TRBV6-3; clone size: .; D gene: TRBD1; J gene: TRBJ2-2; CDR3 DNA: TGTGCCAGCAGTTACGGACAGGGTACGAACACCGGGGAGCTGTTTTTT; CDR3 protein: CASSYGQGTNTGELFF
V gene: TRBV13; clone size: .; D gene: TRBD1; J gene: TRBJ2-7; CDR3 DNA: TGTGCCAGCAGTTACAGGGGGCTTTACGAGCAGTACTTC; CDR3 protein: CASSYRGLYEQYF
V gene: TRBV5-4; clone size: .; D gene: .; J gene: TRBJ2-7; CDR3 DNA: TGTGCCAGCAGCTTAGCGGACAGTCCCTCCTACGAGCAGTACTTC; CDR3 protein: CASSLADSPSYEQYF
V gene: TRBV7-2; clone size: .; D gene: .; J gene: TRBJ2-1; CDR3 DNA: TGTGCCAGCAGCTTAAAGTTCACGGGCTTGGGACTGGTCCATGAGCAGTTCTTC; CDR3 protein: CASSLKFTGLGLVHEQFF
V gene: TRBV5-1; clone size: .; D gene: .; J gene: TRBJ1-1; CDR3 DNA: TGCGCCAGCAGTTTAAACACGGCTCAAGCTTTCTTT; CDR3 protein: CASSLNTAQAFF
V gene: TRBV5-8; clone size: .; D gene: .; J gene: TRBJ1-1; CDR3 DNA: TGTGCCAGCAATCTCCGCGCCTCCAGCCGCGTGAACACTGAAGCTTTCTTT; CDR3 protein: CASNLRASSRVNTEAFF
V gene: TRBV21-1; clone size: .; D gene: .; J gene: TRBJ2-2; CDR3 DNA: TGTGCCAGCAGCAAAGGCTACGGGACTAGCGAGCTAACCGGGGAGCTGTTTTTT; CDR3 protein: CASSKGYGTSELTGELFF
V gene: TRBV4-3; clone size: .; D gene: TRBD2; J gene: TRBJ2-1; CDR3 DNA: TGCGCCAGCAGCCAAGGCCGACTAGCCCCAGAGCGGTTCTTC; CDR3 protein: CASSQGRLAPERFF
V gene: TRBV4-3; clone size: .; D gene: TRBD2; J gene: TRBJ2-7; CDR3 DNA: TGCGCCAGCAGCCGAGACGGGGGGATCCACGAGCAGTACTTC; CDR3 protein: CASSRDGGIHEQYF
V gene: TRBV2; clone size: .; D gene: TRBD1; J gene: TRBJ1-3; CDR3 DNA: TGTGCCAGCAACTCCGGGACAGGACTCGAAAACACCATATATTTT; CDR3 protein: CASNSGTGLENTIYF
V gene: TRBV27; clone size: .; D gene: TRBD1; J gene: TRBJ1-6; CDR3 DNA: TGTGCCAGCAGCGGCGGGACAGGGGTTTCACCCCTCCACTTT; CDR3 protein: CASSGGTGVSPLHF
V gene: TRBV10-3; clone size: .; D gene: TRBD1; J gene: TRBJ2-5; CDR3 DNA: TGTGCCATCAGTGAGTCCGACAGGGGGTGGGAGACCCAGTACTTC; CDR3 protein: CAISESDRGWETQYF
V gene: TRBV7-9; clone size: .; D gene: .; J gene: TRBJ1-1; CDR3 DNA: TGTGCCAGCAGCTTAGAAGGTGGGGGGACTGAAGCTTTCTTT; CDR3 protein: CASSLEGGGTEAFF
V gene: TRBV6-5; clone size: .; D gene: .; J gene: TRBJ1-6; CDR3 DNA: TGTGCCAGCAGGGCGGGGGGGCAATCACCCCTCCACTTT; CDR3 protein: CASRAGGQSPLHF
V gene: TRBV21-1; clone size: .; D gene: .; J gene: TRBJ2-7; CDR3 DNA: TGTGCCAGCAGCAAAAAGGACAGCTCCTACGAGCAGTACTTC; CDR3 protein: CASSKKDSSYEQYF
V gene: TRBV7-9; clone size: .; D gene: TRBD2; J gene: TRBJ2-3; CDR3 DNA: TGTGCCAGCAGCTTTAGCGGGGGGCGCACAGATACGCAGTATTTT; CDR3 protein: CASSFSGGRTDTQYF
V gene: TRBV2; clone size: .; D gene: .; J gene: TRBJ1-2; CDR3 DNA: TGTGCCAGCAGTGAAGGGGCAAGTGTTGCTCGCTACACCTTC; CDR3 protein: CASSEGASVARYTF